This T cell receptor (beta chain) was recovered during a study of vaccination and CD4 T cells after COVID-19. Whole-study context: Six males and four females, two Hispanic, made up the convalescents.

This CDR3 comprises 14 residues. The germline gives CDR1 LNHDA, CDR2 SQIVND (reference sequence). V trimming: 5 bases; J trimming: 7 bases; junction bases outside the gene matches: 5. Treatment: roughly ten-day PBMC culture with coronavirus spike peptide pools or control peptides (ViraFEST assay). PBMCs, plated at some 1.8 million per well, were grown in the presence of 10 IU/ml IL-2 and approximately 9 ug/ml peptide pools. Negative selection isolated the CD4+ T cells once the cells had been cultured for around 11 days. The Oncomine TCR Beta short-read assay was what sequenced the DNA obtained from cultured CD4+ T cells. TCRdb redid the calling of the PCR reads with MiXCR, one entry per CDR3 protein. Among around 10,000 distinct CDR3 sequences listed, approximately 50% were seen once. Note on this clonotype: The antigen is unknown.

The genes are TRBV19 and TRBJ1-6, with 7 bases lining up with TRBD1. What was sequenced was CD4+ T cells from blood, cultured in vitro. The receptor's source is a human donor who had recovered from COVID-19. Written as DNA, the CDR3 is TGTGCCAGTAGTGTGGACAGGAGGAATTCACCCCTCCACTTT. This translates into CASSVDRRNSPLHF. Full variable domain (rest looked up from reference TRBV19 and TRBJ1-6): DGGITQSPKYLFRKEGQNVTLSCEQNLNHDAMYWYRQDPGQGLRLIYYSQIVNDFQKGDIAEGYSVSREKKESFPLTVTSAQKNPTAFYLCASSVDRRNSPLHFGNGTRLTVT.